The 11 T cell receptor beta chains listed next were all sequenced from one sample in a study of tumor-infiltrating lymphocytes in primary liver carcinoma. Total RNA (around 510 ng) served as template for TCR beta cDNA synthesis primed by a constant-region primer. Three nested multiplex PCR rounds, a slightly modified ARM-PCR method, built the TCR beta libraries. The first two PCR rounds used TRBV1-TRBV30 forward primers with a C-beta reverse primer, about 10 cycles each. Using its own MiXCR run on the multiplex PCR reads, TCRdb lists one record per CDR3 protein. The table includes about 310,000 distinct CDR3 sequences, almost 60% detected once. The authors took blood RNA from unsorted whole blood and also extracted germline DNA. The sample consisted of peripheral blood. These receptors all stem from a woman aged 30 to 39 with primary liver carcinoma and hepatitis B virus infection.

This clonotype has just one count. This may stem from a read error, because a much larger clone lies one nucleotide away. No DNA is shown, since the ends of the CDR3 on it are uncertain; the CDR3 is the one TCRdb lists. J is TRBJ2-5 and V is TRBV29-1. The V gene's germline CDR1 is SQVTM and CDR2 ANQGSEA. The CDR3 is 13 amino acids in total, end residues counted. The CDR3 region is CSVFLAVQEIQYF.

The V and J genes are TRBV18 and TRBJ1-1; TRBD1 agrees at 7 bases. The CDR3 length is 15 residues. J gave up 1 base and V 3 bases, and 5 bases lay outside the gene matches. CDR1 and CDR2 (germline): KGHSH, LQKENI. The CDR3 sequence: CASSPGQPQNTEAFF. CDR3 coding DNA: TGTGCCAGCTCACCGGGACAGCCGCAGAACACTGAAGCTTTCTTT.

The V gene is TRBV12-5, the J gene TRBJ2-2; D not resolved. V shed 4 bases and J shed 0 bases, with 12 bases lying between them. CDR3 length: 16 amino acids. Per germline, CDR1 LGHNT and CDR2 FRNRAP. CDR3 sequence: CASGSCGLANTGELFF. CDR3 coding DNA: TGTGCTAGTGGTTCCTGCGGATTAGCGAACACCGGGGAGCTGTTTTTT.

This clonotype came up a few times. J is TRBJ1-2 and V is TRBV5-5; possible D gene TRBD1, 5 bases. In germline, CDR1 is SGHKS, CDR2 YYEKEE (reference sequence). This CDR3 has 14 residues. V lost 4 bases and J 4 bases, leaving 14 bases between the germline ends. The CDR3 nucleotides are TGTGCCAGCAGCCCCATCGGACAAGTCTATGGCTACACCTTC. It specifies CASSPIGQVYGYTF.

This clonotype turned up a few times. The chain carries TRBV13 and TRBJ2-1, with unresolved D. CDR1 is PRHDT and CDR2 is FYEKMQ in the germline V gene (reference sequence). The CDR3 is made up of 12 amino acids. V lost 1 base and J lost 8, with 6 bases in between. The CDR3 spells CASSLVADEQFF. In DNA, the CDR3 is TGTGCCAGCAGCTTAGTTGCGGATGAGCAGTTCTTC.

This clonotype was found once. No conserved phenylalanine or tryptophan ends this CDR3, so it is likely a read error. The rearrangement uses TRBV7-9 and TRBJ1-1; D unclear. Germline V gene sequence: CDR1 SEHNR, CDR2 FQNEAQ (reference sequence). This CDR3 is built from 13 residues. V was pared by 3 bases and J by 5 bases, with 10 bases between. The CDR3 sequence: CASSLNSVTEAFY. The CDR3 nucleotides are TGTGCCAGCAGCTTGAACTCAGTTACTGAAGCTTTCTAT.

Comments on this clonotype: One junction end does not reproduce the germline sequence, and a read error may be involved. The chain employs TRBV6-5 and TRBJ2-2; no reliable D call. Germline values: CDR1 MNHEY, CDR2 SVGAGI. This CDR3 has 15 amino acids. The CDR3 loop reads CASSSSHSNAGELFF. DNA of the CDR3: TGTGCCAGCAGTTCCTCGCATTCGAACGCCGGGGAGCTGTTTTTT.

The V call is TRBV5-4, the J call TRBJ2-5; D might be TRBD1 or TRBD2, each matching 6 bases. The V end was cut by 0 bases, the J end by 4 bases, with 13 bases between. This CDR3 has 15 residues. Germline V gives CDR1 SGHNT, CDR2 YYREEE (reference sequence). CDR3 sequence reads: CASSLDRGLGETQYF. In DNA form, the CDR3 reads TGTGCCAGCAGCTTGGACCGGGGGCTAGGAGAGACCCAGTACTTC.

J is TRBJ2-5 and V is TRBV19; unclear D gene. The CDR3 spans 13 residues. CDR1 and CDR2 (germline): LNHDA, SQIVND (reference sequence). The V end lost 9 bases, the J end lost 4 bases, and 15 bases lay between the germline ends. CDR3 amino acids: CASATAYGETQYF. The CDR3 region has the DNA TGTGCCAGCGCTACCGCCTATGGAGAGACCCAGTACTTC.

This clonotype has more than one count but fewer than ten. The CDR3 DNA is TGTGCCAGCAGCCAAGAAGTTGTCGGGGGCGGAACTGAAGCTTTCTTT. The encoded protein is CASSQEVVGGGTEAFF. The genes are TRBV4-2 and TRBJ1-1, with D possibly TRBD1 on 6 matching bases. Germline V gene sequence: CDR1 LGHNA, CDR2 YNFKEQ. The CDR3 length is 16 residues. V was cut by 0 bases and J by 5 bases, with 16 bases left in between.

This clonotype was detected a few times. The chain is built from TRBV12-3 or TRBV12-4 and TRBJ2-2; the D gene is possibly TRBD2 (6 bases). CDR3 length equals 16 residues. The V and J ends lost 5 bases and 4 bases respectively, with 17 bases between them. CDR3 amino acids: CASSPTSVTLTGELFF. The DNA for the CDR3 is TGTGCCAGCAGTCCGACTAGTGTTACACTCACCGGGGAGCTGTTTTTT.